This TCR beta chain was obtained from a study of shared clonotypes between healthy human individuals. The study's findings and limits: Only blood underwent sampling, and tissue repertoires likely differ.

The study ran the assay at deep level. Authors' processing steps: ImmunoSEQ yielded junction-only sequences lacking quality scores, so filtering differed. Libraries were prepared by immunoSEQ multiplex PCR; TCRdb keeps only in-frame clonotypes and omits some of them. V and J calls and clone size follow that table, whereas D and trimming were derived from the DNA. This table has about 470,000 clones, roughly 83% appearing once. A few counts support this clone. Its matching antigen is unknown. CDR1 and CDR2 (germline): MNHNS, SASEGT. With 1 base removed from V and 1 base from J, the gap between germline ends came to 5 bases. CDR3 size: 14 residues.

V usage is TRBV6-1 and J usage is TRBJ1-5; no definite D call. Sequencing was done on a sample of PBMCs. The sequence was collected from a woman between 40 and 50 years old in good health. Some clones in this sample may be carry-over from other donors' samples. The CDR3 DNA sequence: TGTGCCAGCAGTGAAGGTCAGAGCAATCAGCCCCAGCATTTT. Its translation: CASSEGQSNQPQHF.